The T cell receptor beta chain described here comes from a study of OX40 agonist ivuxolimab in advanced cancers. About the study: Partial responses were seen in three patients, one with hepatocellular carcinoma and two with cutaneous melanoma.

CDR1 is MNHEY, CDR2 SVGAGI, per germline. With 10 bases clipped from V and 2 bases from J, the junction kept 8 bases outside the gene matches. CDR3 length: 14 amino acids. Method: immunoSEQ multiplex PCR; TCRdb's copy keeps in-frame clones and lacks some. The table shows 25,000 or so clones, with about 85% occurring only once. The receptor comes from an adult with an advanced solid tumor such as melanoma, head and neck, liver or kidney cancer. The chain is built from TRBV6-5 and TRBJ1-1; TRBD1 agrees at 9 bases. The sample here was CD4+ or CD8+ T cells sorted from blood, taken in a trial of the OX40 agonist ivuxolimab. The CDR3: CAIWGQGGNTEAFF. In DNA form, the CDR3 reads TGTGCCATTTGGGGACAGGGAGGAAACACTGAAGCTTTCTTT.